Included here is one T cell receptor (beta chain) sequence, with context. Using immunoSEQ multiplex PCR, the repertoire was profiled, and TCRdb retains in-frame clones only, with some absent. Of about half a million clones in the sample, over 75% were seen once. These data belong to a study of blood T cell repertoires in COVID-19. In germline, CDR1 is LGHDT, CDR2 YNNKEL (reference sequence). With 3 bases clipped from V and 8 bases from J, the junction kept 8 bases outside the gene matches. The CDR3 runs 14 residues. The receptor was isolated from a human donor in a cohort sampled during active COVID-19. V and J are TRBV3-1 (or the pseudogene TRBV3-2) and TRBJ1-2, with 8 bases aligning to TRBD1. Sequencing input: peripheral blood. In nucleotides, the CDR3 is TGTGCCAGCAGCCACCGCGGACAGGGAGGCGGCTACACCTTC. It encodes CASSHRGQGGGYTF.